What follows describes a single TCR beta chain. Its antigen is still unknown. No qualities accompany the bases; no much larger clone lies one base away. The data were taken from a study of siplizumab effects on memory and regulatory T cells (dated by TCRdb to the late 2010s). In terms of the full investigation: The study looked at the effect of siplizumab, an anti-CD2 antibody, on alloreactive T-cell subsets in allogeneic mixed lymphocyte reactions made from human PBMCs. On the study overall, not on this receptor specifically: Because sequences below about 10^-5 frequency were poorly captured, only a minor fraction of alloreactive clones could be mapped to unstimulated subsets. Roughly 75-97% of proliferating CD4+ or CD8+ clones could not be assigned a naive or memory phenotype. Unstimulated naive T cells appeared to be more diverse than memory T cells, and naive cells seemed to make a substantial contribution to the alloresponse. Among mappable alloreactive CD4+ clones, the Treg-derived fraction averaged approximately 69% with siplizumab versus 25% to 30% in control reactions. The cumulative frequency of alloreactive sequences that could be traced back to unstimulated CD4+ memory T cells was significantly reduced by siplizumab. The suppressive function of proliferating Tregs from siplizumab cultures was not functionally confirmed.

Sorted unstimulated T cells and proliferating T cells recovered from mixed lymphocyte reactions underwent TCRbeta CDR3 sequencing. Fresh whole blood from around 10 HLA-typed healthy donors was used as the source from which PBMCs were isolated. Spanning cysteine to phenylalanine, the CDR3 consists of 14 amino acids. Only CDR3 DNA remains: 42 bases, in frame from the first base. Relative to germline, V is 5 bases shorter and J is 0 bases shorter, with 8 bases between their ends. CDR1 SGHVS and CDR2 FNYEAQ were looked up in the germline V gene. The library was prepared using the immunoSEQ multiplex PCR assay. The deep sequencing platform assayed approximately 10^5 TCR templates per sample. Genomic DNA extracted from sorted T cells was used for TCRbeta CDR3 sequencing. On the study's bioinformatics: The R programming language was used for clonal analysis of the TCRbeta CDR3 data. Comparing unstimulated samples against CFSE-low samples taken after the reaction was how alloreactive CD4+ and CD8+ clones were defined. By matching sequences to the repertoires of sorted unstimulated Treg and non-Treg cells, each alloreactive CD4+ clone was assigned a regulatory or non-regulatory origin. Sourced from immuneACCESS, this table was stored by TCRdb with only in-frame sequences that have V and J called. A share of the clones is absent; for the studies checked, an unresolved V gene accounts for under half, and the remainder has no known explanation. D and trimming come from the DNA, and the V and J calls and clone size come from that table. Counted in this sample were over 70,000 clones; approximately 95% of them appeared once. The ten top clones hold about a fifth of the sample.

Sequencing input: CD8+ T cells sorted from blood. The sequence derives from a human donor in good health. The chain links TRBV7-6 with TRBJ1-5; a tentative D match to TRBD1 spans 6 bases. The nucleotide sequence is given as TGTGCCAGCAGCCTACAGGGTAGCAATCAGCCCCAGCATTTT. This codes for CASSLQGSNQPQHF. Where the CDR3 stops, the reference TRBV7-6 and TRBJ1-5 genes take over; the full variable domain is GAGVSQSPRYKVTKRGQDVALRCDPISGHVSLYWYRQALGQGPEFLTYFNYEAQQDKSGLPNDRFSAERPEGSISTLTIQRTEQRDSAMYRCASSLQGSNQPQHFGDGTRLSIL.